One sample yielded the 14 T cell receptor beta chains listed below, sequenced in a study of metastatic and nonmetastatic thyroid tumors. Before thyroid surgery, none of the patients had received any treatment. TCRdb reassembled clones from the PCR reads with MiXCR. Counted here are 30,000 to 35,000 clones, approximately 19% occurring once; the ten biggest clones make up roughly a fifth. The sample consisted of blood. The receptors here all came from a female donor with papillary thyroid cancer or a benign thyroid nodule (not recorded which). Some clones in this sample may be carry-over from other donors' samples.

The chain couples TRBV5-1 to TRBJ2-3; tentatively, D is TRBD2 (6 bases). CDR3 length: 15 residues. Germline V gives CDR1 SGHRS, CDR2 YFSETQ. V dropped 0 bases and J dropped 4 bases, with 12 bases sitting between them. CDR3 sequence: CASSLVPAGADTQYF. The CDR3 nucleotides are TGCGCCAGCAGCTTGGTTCCAGCGGGTGCAGATACGCAGTATTTT.

At least ten counts were recorded for this clone. The chain joins TRBV15 to TRBJ1-2, with TRBD1 as a possible D gene (6 bases). The V gene's germline CDR1 is LNHNV and CDR2 YYDKDF (reference sequence). This CDR3 comprises 14 residues. Trimming removed 2 bases from V and 6 bases from J, with 13 bases in between. In nucleotides, the CDR3 is TGTGCCACCAGCAGATTCAGCTCAGGGGATGGCTACACCTTC. Its translation: CATSRFSSGDGYTF.

Ten or more counts support this clone. The chain uses TRBV7-2 and TRBJ2-7; TRBD2 agrees at 8 bases. Germline V CDR1 and CDR2: SGHTA, FQGNSA. With 0 bases clipped from V and 8 bases from J, the junction kept 9 bases outside the gene matches. The CDR3 is 15 residues long. The CDR3 nucleotides are TGTGCCAGCAGCTTAGCTCGGGGGGGCCCTAGTAAGCAGTACTTC. Its protein is CASSLARGGPSKQYF.

This clone was detected ten times or more. V gene TRBV19 combines with J gene TRBJ2-7; TRBD2 agrees at 8 bases. J gave up 2 bases and V 9 bases, and 6 bases lay outside the gene matches. Germline CDR1 reads LNHDA; CDR2 reads SQIVND (reference sequence). The CDR3 totals 13 residues. CDR3 sequence: CASRSGGTYEQYF. The CDR3 bases are TGTGCCAGCCGCAGCGGGGGCACCTACGAGCAGTACTTC.

This clone appeared once. The chain carries TRBV19 and TRBJ1-2, with D maybe TRBD1 (5 bases). Deletions cut 7 bases from V and 0 bases from J, with 18 bases between. Germline CDR1 reads LNHDA; CDR2 reads SQIVND (reference sequence). The CDR3 has 16 amino acids. The CDR3 bases are TGTGCCAGTACCGACTACAGGCGCCGGGCTAACTATGGCTACACCTTC. Residues: CASTDYRRRANYGYTF. The whole variable domain, remainder taken from reference TRBV19 and TRBJ1-2, is DGGITQSPKYLFRKEGQNVTLSCEQNLNHDAMYWYRQDPGQGLRLIYYSQIVNDFQKGDIAEGYSVSREKKESFPLTVTSAQKNPTAFYLCASTDYRRRANYGYTFGSGTRLTVV.

This clone was seen many times. The J gene is TRBJ1-6, the V gene TRBV4-3, with 10 bases lining up with TRBD1. With 0 bases clipped from V and 10 bases from J, the junction kept 6 bases outside the gene matches. Germline V lookup: CDR1 LGHNA, CDR2 YSLEER. CDR3 length: 16 amino acids. CDR3 in amino acids: CASSQDPGQGRSPLHF. The CDR3 nucleotides are TGCGCCAGCAGCCAAGATCCGGGACAGGGGCGATCACCCCTCCACTTT.

By share of the sample, this clone is medium-sized. V usage is TRBV6-1 and J usage is TRBJ2-7; TRBD1 matches 7 bases. Germline values: CDR1 MNHNS, CDR2 SASEGT. The CDR3 is made up of 14 amino acids. The ends lost 4 bases at V and 3 bases at J; junction bases unmatched: 6. CDR3 DNA: TGTGCCAGCAGTGGAGACAGGGCCCTCTACGAGCAGTACTTC. This gives the protein CASSGDRALYEQYF.

In this sample, this clone turned up many times. V usage is TRBV4-2 and J usage is TRBJ2-3; 12 bases are shared with TRBD2. Trimming took 1 base from V and 9 from J; bases not matched to a gene: 14. Germline V gives CDR1 LGHNA, CDR2 YNFKEQ. There are 18 residues in the CDR3. The CDR3 region is CASSQGTLLTSGGKTQYF. CDR3 bases: TGTGCCAGCAGCCAAGGAACCCTGCTCACTAGCGGGGGGAAGACGCAGTATTTT.

The CDR3 nucleotides read TGTGCCAGCAGCGCTGTCCGGACATGGAACACCGGGGAGCTGTTTTTT. It codes for CASSAVRTWNTGELFF. This chain joins TRBV11-2 and TRBJ2-2, with D possibly TRBD1 on 5 matching bases. CDR1 SGHAT and CDR2 FQNNGV come from the germline V gene. V lost 5 bases, J lost 1 base, and 14 bases lay in between. CDR3 size: 16 residues.

This clone was observed many times. The chain uses TRBV27 and TRBJ1-1, with TRBD1 as a possible D gene (6 bases). V was pared by 7 bases and J by 5 bases, with 11 bases between. Germline CDR1 and CDR2: MNHEY and SMNVEV (reference sequence). There are 12 residues in the CDR3. The DNA for the CDR3 is TGTGCCAGCACCTACGGACAGACTGAAGCTTTCTTT. This sequence encodes CASTYGQTEAFF.

This clone appeared many times. This sequence joins TRBV12-3 or TRBV12-4 and TRBJ2-5, with TRBD2 matching 12 bases. The CDR3 contains 21 residues. After removal of 3 bases from V and 2 bases from J, the junction contained 19 bases not matched to a gene. The CDR3 coding sequence is TGTGCCAGCAGTTTCCTCGCCCCCCGACTAGCGGGGGCTCGTCTACAAGAGACCCAGTACTTC. It yields the protein CASSFLAPRLAGARLQETQYF.

This chain joins TRBV11-3 and TRBJ1-2, with a tentative D call TRBD1 (6 bases). V lost 5 bases and J 7 bases, leaving 17 bases between the germline ends. This CDR3 is built from 14 residues. Germline values: CDR1 SGHNT, CDR2 YENEEA. CDR3 sequence: CASSKQGGVTGYTF. CDR3 nucleotide sequence: TGTGCCAGCAGCAAACAGGGTGGTGTTACTGGCTACACCTTC.

This rearrangement joins TRBV20-1 to TRBJ1-2, with D hard to call. There are 12 residues in the CDR3. V lost 5 bases to trimming and J lost 3 bases, with 10 bases between them. CDR1 and CDR2 from the germline V gene are DFQATT and SNEGSKA (reference sequence). This chain's CDR3 is CSAYGRDYGYTF. The DNA for the CDR3 is TGCAGTGCTTACGGGAGGGACTATGGCTACACCTTC.

This clone was seen repeatedly, ten times or more. The genes are TRBV9 and TRBJ1-2; weak D call: TRBD1 (5 bases). Trimming removed 1 base from V and 8 bases from J, with 12 bases in between. This CDR3 has 13 amino acids. Germline values: CDR1 SGDLS, CDR2 YYNGEE. CDR3 DNA: TGTGCCAGCAGCGTAATCGGGGCTCCCGGCTACACCTTC. This encodes CASSVIGAPGYTF. The whole variable domain, remainder taken from reference TRBV9 and TRBJ1-2, is DSGVTQTPKHLITATGQRVTLRCSPRSGDLSVYWYQQSLDQGLQFLIQYYNGEERAKGNILERFSAQQFPDLHSELNLSSLELGDSALYFCASSVIGAPGYTFGSGTRLTVV.